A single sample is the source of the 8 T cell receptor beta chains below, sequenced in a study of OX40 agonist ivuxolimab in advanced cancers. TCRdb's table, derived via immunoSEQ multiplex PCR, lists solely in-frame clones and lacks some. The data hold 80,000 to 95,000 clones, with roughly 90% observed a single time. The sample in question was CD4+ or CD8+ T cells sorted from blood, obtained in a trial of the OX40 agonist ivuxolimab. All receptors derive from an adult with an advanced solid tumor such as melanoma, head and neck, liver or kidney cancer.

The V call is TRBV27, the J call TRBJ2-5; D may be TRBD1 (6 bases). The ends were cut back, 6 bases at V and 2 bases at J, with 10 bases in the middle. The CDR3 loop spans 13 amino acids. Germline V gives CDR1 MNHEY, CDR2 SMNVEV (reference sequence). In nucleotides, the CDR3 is TGTGCCAGCAGCTACGGGACACAAGAGACCCAGTACTTC. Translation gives CASSYGTQETQYF.

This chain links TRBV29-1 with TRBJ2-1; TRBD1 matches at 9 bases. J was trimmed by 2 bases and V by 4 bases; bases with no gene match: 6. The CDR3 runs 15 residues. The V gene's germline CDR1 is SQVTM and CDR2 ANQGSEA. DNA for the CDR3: TGCAGCGTTGCACAGGGGGCGCGAGCCTACAATGAGCAGTTCTTC. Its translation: CSVAQGARAYNEQFF.

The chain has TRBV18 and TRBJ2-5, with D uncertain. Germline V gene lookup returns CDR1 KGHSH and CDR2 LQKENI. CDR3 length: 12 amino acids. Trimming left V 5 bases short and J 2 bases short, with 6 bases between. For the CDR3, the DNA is TGTGCCAGCTCAAGTACGCAAGAGACCCAGTACTTC. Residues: CASSSTQETQYF.

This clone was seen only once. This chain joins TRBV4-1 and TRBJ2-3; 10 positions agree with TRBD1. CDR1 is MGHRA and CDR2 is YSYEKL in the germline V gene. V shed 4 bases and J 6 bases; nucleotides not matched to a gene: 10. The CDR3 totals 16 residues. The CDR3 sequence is CASSPRDRGPDDTQYF. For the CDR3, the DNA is TGCGCCAGCAGCCCCCGGGACAGGGGACCAGACGATACGCAGTATTTT.

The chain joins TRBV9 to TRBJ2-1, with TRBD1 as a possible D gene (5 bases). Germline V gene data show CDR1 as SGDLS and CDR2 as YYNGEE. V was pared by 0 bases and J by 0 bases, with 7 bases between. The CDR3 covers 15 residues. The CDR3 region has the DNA TGTGCCAGCAGCGTAGTAGGGGACTCCTACAATGAGCAGTTCTTC. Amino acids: CASSVVGDSYNEQFF.

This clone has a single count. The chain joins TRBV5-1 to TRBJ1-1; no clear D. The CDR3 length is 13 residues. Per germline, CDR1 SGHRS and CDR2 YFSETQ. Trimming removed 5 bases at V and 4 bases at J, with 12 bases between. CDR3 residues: CASRVGLSTEAFF. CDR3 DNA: TGCGCCAGCAGAGTAGGCTTATCCACTGAAGCTTTCTTT.

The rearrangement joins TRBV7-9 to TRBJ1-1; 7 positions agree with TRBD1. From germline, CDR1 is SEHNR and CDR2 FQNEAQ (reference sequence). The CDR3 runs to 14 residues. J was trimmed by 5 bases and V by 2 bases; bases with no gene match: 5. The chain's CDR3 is CASSLSGGFTEAFF. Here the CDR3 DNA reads TGTGCCAGCAGCTTATCAGGGGGTTTTACTGAAGCTTTCTTT. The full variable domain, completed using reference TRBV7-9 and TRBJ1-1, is DTGVSQNPRHKITKRGQNVTFRCDPISEHNRLYWYRQTLGQGPEFLTYFQNEAQLEKSRLLSDRFSAERPKGSFSTLEIQRTEQGDSAMYLCASSLSGGFTEAFFGQGTRLTVV.

The CDR3 reads CASSEVGASEQFF. The CDR3 DNA reads as TGTGCCAGCAGTGAAGTGGGCGCAAGTGAGCAGTTCTTC. V usage is TRBV6-1 and J usage is TRBJ2-1; no definite D call. Germline V gene lookup returns CDR1 MNHNS and CDR2 SASEGT. V dropped 1 base and J dropped 9 bases, with 10 bases sitting between them. This CDR3 is built from 13 residues.